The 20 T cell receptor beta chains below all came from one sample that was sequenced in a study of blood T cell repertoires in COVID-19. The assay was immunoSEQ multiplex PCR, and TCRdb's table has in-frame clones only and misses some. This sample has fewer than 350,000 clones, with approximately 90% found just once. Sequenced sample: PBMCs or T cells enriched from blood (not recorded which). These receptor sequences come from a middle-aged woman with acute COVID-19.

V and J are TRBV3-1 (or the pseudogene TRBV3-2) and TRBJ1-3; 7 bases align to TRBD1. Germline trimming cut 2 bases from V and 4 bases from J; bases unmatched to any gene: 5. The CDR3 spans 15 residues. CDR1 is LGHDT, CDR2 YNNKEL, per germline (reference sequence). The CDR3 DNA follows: TGTGCCAGCAGCCAATTGACAGGGTTCGGAAACACCATATATTTT. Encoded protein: CASSQLTGFGNTIYF.

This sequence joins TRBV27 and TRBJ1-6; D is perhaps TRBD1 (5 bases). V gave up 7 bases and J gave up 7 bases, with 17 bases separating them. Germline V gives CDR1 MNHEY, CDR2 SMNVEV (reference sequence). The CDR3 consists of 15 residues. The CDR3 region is CASTPTASGNSPLHF. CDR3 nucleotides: TGTGCCAGCACCCCGACAGCCAGCGGGAATTCACCCCTCCACTTT.

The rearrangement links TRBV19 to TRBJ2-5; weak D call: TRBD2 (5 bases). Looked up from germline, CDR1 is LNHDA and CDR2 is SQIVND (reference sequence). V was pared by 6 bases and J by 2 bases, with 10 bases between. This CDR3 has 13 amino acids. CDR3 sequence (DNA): TGTGCCAGTAGCGGGGTCGGGCAAGAGACCCAGTACTTC. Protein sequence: CASSGVGQETQYF.

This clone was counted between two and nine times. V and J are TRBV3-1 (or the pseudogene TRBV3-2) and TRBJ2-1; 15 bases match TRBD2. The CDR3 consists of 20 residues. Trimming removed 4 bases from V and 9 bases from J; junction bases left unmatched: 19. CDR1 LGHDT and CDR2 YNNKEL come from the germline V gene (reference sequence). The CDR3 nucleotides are TGTGCCAGCAGCCCCCGGACTAGCGGGGGGGCCGTTCAACACTTGGGTGAGCAGTTCTTC. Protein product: CASSPRTSGGAVQHLGEQFF.

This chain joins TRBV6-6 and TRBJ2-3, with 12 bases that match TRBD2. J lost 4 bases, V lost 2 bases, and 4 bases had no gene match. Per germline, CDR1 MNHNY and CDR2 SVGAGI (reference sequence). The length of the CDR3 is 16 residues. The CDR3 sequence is CASSYGLAGLADTQYF. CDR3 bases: TGTGCCAGCAGTTACGGACTAGCGGGACTTGCAGATACGCAGTATTTT.

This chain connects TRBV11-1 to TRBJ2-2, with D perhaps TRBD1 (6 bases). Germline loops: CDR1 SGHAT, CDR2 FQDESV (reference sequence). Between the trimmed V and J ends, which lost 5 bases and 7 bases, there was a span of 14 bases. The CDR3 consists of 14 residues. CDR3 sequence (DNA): TGTGCCAGCAGCCCACAGGGAATTGACGGGGAGCTGTTTTTT. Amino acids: CASSPQGIDGELFF.

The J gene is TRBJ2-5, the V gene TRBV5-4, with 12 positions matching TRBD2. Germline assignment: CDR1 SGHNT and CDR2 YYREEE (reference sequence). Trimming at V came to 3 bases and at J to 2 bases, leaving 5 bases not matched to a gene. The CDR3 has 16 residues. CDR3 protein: CASSYRLAGVQETQYF. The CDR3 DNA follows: TGTGCCAGCAGCTACAGACTAGCGGGAGTGCAAGAGACCCAGTACTTC.

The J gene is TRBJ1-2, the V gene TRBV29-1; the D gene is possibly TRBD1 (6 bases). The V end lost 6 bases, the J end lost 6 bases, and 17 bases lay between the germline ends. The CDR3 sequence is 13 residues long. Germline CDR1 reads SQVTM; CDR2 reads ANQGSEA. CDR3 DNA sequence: TGCAGCGTACCTGGGGGCAGGAAAAATGGCTACACCTTC. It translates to CSVPGGRKNGYTF. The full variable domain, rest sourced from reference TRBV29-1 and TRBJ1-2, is SAVISQKPSRDICQRGTSLTIQCQVDSQVTMMFWYRQQPGQSLTLIATANQGSEATYESGFVIDKFPISRPNLTFSTLTVSNMSPEDSSIYLCSVPGGRKNGYTFGSGTRLTVV.

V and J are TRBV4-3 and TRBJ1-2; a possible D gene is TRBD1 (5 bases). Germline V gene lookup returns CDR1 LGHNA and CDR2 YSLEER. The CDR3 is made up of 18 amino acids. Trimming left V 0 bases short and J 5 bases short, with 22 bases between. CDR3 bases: TGCGCCAGCAGCCAAGAGTTTTCAGGTTTTGGCAGGGCATATGGCTACACCTTC. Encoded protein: CASSQEFSGFGRAYGYTF.

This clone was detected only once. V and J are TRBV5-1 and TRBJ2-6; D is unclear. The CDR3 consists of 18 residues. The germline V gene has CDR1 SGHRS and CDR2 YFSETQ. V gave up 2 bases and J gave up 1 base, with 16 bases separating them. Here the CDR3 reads CASSFGIKDGSGANVLTF. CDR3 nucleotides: TGCGCCAGCAGCTTCGGCATTAAAGACGGGTCTGGGGCCAACGTCCTGACTTTC.

The CDR3 region has the DNA TGTGCCAGCAGCCCCTACTTGAGCAATCAGCCCCAGCATTTT. As protein: CASSPYLSNQPQHF. This sequence joins TRBV27 and TRBJ1-5; D is undetermined. The CDR3 has 14 amino acids. V lost 6 bases and J 1 base, leaving 10 bases between the germline ends. Germline CDR1 is MNHEY and CDR2 is SMNVEV (reference sequence).

CDR3 nucleotide sequence: TGTGCCAGCAACCGCTGGCGGGAGGCTCGGACGGATACGCAGTATTTT. Protein sequence: CASNRWREARTDTQYF. The rearrangement links TRBV5-4 to TRBJ2-3, with TRBD2 identical over 8 bases. J was trimmed by 6 bases and V by 6 bases; bases with no gene match: 15. The CDR3 is made up of 16 amino acids. Germline lookup yields CDR1 SGHNT and CDR2 YYREEE (reference sequence).

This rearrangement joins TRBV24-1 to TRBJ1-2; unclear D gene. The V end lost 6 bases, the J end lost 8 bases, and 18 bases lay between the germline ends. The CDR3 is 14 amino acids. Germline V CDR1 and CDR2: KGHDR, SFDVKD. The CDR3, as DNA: TGTGCCACCAGTATCTCACAGCACCCCTCCGGCTACACCTTC. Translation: CATSISQHPSGYTF.

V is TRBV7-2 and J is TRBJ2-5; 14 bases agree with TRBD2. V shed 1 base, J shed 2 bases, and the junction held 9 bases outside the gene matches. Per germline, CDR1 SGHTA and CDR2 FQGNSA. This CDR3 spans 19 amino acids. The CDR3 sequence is CASSLERGTSGSWQETQYF. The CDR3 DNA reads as TGTGCCAGCAGCTTAGAGAGGGGGACTAGCGGGAGCTGGCAAGAGACCCAGTACTTC.

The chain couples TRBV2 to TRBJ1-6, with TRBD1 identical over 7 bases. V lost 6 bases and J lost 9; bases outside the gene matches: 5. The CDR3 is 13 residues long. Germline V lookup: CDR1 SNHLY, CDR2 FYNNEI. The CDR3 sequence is CASRGQGGSPLHF. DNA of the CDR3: TGTGCCAGCAGGGGGCAGGGGGGTTCACCCCTCCACTTT.

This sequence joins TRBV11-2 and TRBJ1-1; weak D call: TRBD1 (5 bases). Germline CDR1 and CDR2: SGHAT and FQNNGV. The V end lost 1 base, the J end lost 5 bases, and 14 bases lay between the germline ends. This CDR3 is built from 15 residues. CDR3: CASSLGGGVGTEAFF. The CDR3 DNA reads TGTGCCAGCAGCTTAGGGGGGGGTGTCGGGACTGAAGCTTTCTTT. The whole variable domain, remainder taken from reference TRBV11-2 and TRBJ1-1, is EAGVAQSPRYKIIEKRQSVAFWCNPISGHATLYWYQQILGQGPKLLIQFQNNGVVDDSQLPKDRFSAERLKGVDSTLKIQPAKLEDSAVYLCASSLGGGVGTEAFFGQGTRLTVV.

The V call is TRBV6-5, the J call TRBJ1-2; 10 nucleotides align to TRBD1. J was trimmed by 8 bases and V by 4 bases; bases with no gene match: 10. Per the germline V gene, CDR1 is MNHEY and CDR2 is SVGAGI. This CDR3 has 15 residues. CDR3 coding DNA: TGTGCCAGCAGTTCACGGCAGGGGACAGGGGCCGGCTACACCTTC. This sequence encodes CASSSRQGTGAGYTF.

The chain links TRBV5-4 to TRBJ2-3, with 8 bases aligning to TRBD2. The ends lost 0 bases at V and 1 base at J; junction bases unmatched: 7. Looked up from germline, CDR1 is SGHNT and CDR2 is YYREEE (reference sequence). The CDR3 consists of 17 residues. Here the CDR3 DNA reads TGTGCCAGCAGCTTGGGGACGGGGGGGAGAGGCACAGATACGCAGTATTTT. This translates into CASSLGTGGRGTDTQYF.

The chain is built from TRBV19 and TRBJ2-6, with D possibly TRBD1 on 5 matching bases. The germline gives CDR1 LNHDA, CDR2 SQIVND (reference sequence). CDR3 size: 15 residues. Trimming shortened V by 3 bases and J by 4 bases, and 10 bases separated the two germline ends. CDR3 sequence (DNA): TGTGCCAGTAGTATGTCAGGGCTCGGGGCCAACGTCCTGACTTTC. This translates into CASSMSGLGANVLTF.

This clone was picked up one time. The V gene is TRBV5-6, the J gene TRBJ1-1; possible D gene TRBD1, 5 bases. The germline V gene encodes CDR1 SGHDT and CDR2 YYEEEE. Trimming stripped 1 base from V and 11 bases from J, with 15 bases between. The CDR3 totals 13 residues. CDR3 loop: CASSLWQGYLAFF. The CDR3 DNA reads TGTGCCAGCAGCTTGTGGCAGGGATATCTGGCTTTCTTT.